This T cell receptor (beta chain) was obtained from a study of cytomegalovirus exposure and HLA in healthy donors. A note on this clone: The antigen remains unidentified.

Study-wide results and caveats: Upon later analysis, HLA-associated TCR beta chains proved more clonally expanded than other, equally common chains. The authors listed some 150 TCR beta chains as cytomegalovirus-associated. A previous analysis found most TCR beta V segments productive roughly 87% or roughly 30% of the time. In a later analysis, at a false discovery rate of 0.05, about 17,000 TCR beta sequences matched HLA alleles.

PCR used 60 Vbeta primers and 13 Jbeta primers. TCRdb keeps only in-frame clones here, not all; method: immunoSEQ multiplex PCR. The sample consists of approximately 170,000 clones, roughly 85% of them appearing once. CDR1 is SGHKS, CDR2 YYEKEE, per germline (reference sequence). The germline V and J ends were trimmed by 0 bases and 9 bases, with 19 bases remaining between them. The CDR3 loop spans 17 amino acids. This receptor was obtained from a male donor in good health and CMV-seronegative. Source material: PBMCs. The chain has TRBV5-5 and TRBJ1-6, with a tentative D call TRBD1 (5 bases). CDR3: CASSLGFGGGAPSPLHF. CDR3 DNA sequence: TGTGCCAGCAGCTTGGGCTTCGGGGGAGGGGCCCCTTCACCCCTCCACTTT.